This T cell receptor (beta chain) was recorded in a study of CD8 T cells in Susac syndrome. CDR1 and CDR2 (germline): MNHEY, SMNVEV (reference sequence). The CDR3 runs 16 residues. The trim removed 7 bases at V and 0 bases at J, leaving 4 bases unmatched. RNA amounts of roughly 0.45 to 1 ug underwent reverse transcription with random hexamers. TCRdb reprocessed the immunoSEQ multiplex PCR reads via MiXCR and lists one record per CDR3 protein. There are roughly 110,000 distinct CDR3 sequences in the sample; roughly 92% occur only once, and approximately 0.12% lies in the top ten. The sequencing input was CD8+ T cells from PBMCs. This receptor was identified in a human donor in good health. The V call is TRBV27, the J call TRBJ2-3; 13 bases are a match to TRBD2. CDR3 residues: CASTRTSGSSTDTQYF. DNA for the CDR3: TGTGCCAGCACCCGGACTAGCGGGAGTAGCACAGATACGCAGTATTTT.